Below are 13 T cell receptor beta chains sequenced from a single sample in a study of blood T cells in healthy people across ages. For the second PCR, which ran for 7 to 11 cycles, a sample-barcoded 5' primer and a J-beta primer mix were used. TCRdb re-called the 5' RACE reads through MiXCR, storing one row per CDR3 protein. This sample has hundreds of thousands of distinct CDR3 sequences, with under 25% found just once. The material sequenced was blood. The origin of the receptors is a man in his 70s in good health.

This clonotype showed up many times. The chain joins TRBV5-1 to TRBJ2-1; the D is unclear. Deletions cut 2 bases from V and 5 bases from J, with 2 bases between. The CDR3 has 11 residues. Germline V gene lookup returns CDR1 SGHRS and CDR2 YFSETQ. The CDR3 DNA reads TGCGCCAGCAGCTTCAACAATGAGCAGTTCTTC. The encoded protein is CASSFNNEQFF.

In its sample, this clonotype was seen a few times. The rearrangement uses TRBV5-1 and TRBJ2-5, with D unclear. CDR3 length: 13 amino acids. With 3 bases removed from V and 1 base from J, the gap between germline ends came to 7 bases. The germline V gene encodes CDR1 SGHRS and CDR2 YFSETQ. CDR3 amino acids: CASSSWTQETQYF. The CDR3 DNA follows: TGCGCCAGCAGCTCCTGGACCCAAGAGACCCAGTACTTC.

The V gene is TRBV5-4, the J gene TRBJ2-5; D is undetermined. Near its end, the DNA agrees better with TRBJ2-1, so the J call may be wrong. CDR1 is SGHNT and CDR2 is YYREEE in the germline V gene (reference sequence). The length of the CDR3 is 12 residues. DNA for the CDR3: TGTGCCAGCAGCTTGGAAGGTTATGAGCAGTTCTTC. This translates into CASSLEGYEQFF.

This rearrangement joins TRBV28 to TRBJ2-7; 11 bases fit TRBD2. V shed 6 bases and J 2 bases; nucleotides not matched to a gene: 3. The CDR3 is 14 amino acids. Germline CDR1 reads MDHEN; CDR2 reads SYDVKM. CDR3 nucleotides: TGTGCCAGCAGACTAGCGGGGGCGACCTACGAGCAGTACTTC. Its protein product is CASRLAGATYEQYF.

The V and J genes are TRBV5-1 and TRBJ2-5; D gene unclear. The CDR3 extends over 16 amino acids. From germline, CDR1 is SGHRS and CDR2 YFSETQ. The germline V and J ends were trimmed by 0 bases and 2 bases, with 14 bases remaining between them. CDR3 nucleotide sequence: TGCGCCAGCAGCTTGGAAGGCGTCAGTGTTCAAGAGACCCAGTACTTC. It translates to CASSLEGVSVQETQYF.

In this sample, this clonotype turned up once. The V gene is TRBV6-1, the J gene TRBJ1-5; no reliable D call. The CDR3 contains 13 residues. V gave up 6 bases and J gave up 3 bases, with 9 bases separating them. Per germline, CDR1 MNHNS and CDR2 SASEGT. The CDR3 DNA reads TGTGCCAGCAGGGAAATTAACAATCAGCCCCAGCATTTT. Residues: CASREINNQPQHF.

This sequence joins TRBV7-2 and TRBJ2-3; D possibly corresponds to TRBD2 (6 bases). The CDR3 spans 16 residues. Germline V CDR1 and CDR2: SGHTA, FQGNSA. Deletions cut 5 bases from V and 0 bases from J, with 15 bases between. CDR3 DNA sequence: TGTGCCAGCAGCCCCCGAAGGAGGGTTAGCACAGATACGCAGTATTTT. This codes for CASSPRRRVSTDTQYF.

This clonotype was seen a handful of times. The chain has TRBV6-6 and TRBJ2-7; perhaps TRBD1 as D (6 bases). Germline V gene data show CDR1 as MNHNY and CDR2 as SVGAGI (reference sequence). The CDR3 has 14 amino acids. V shed 3 bases and J shed 3 bases, with 12 bases lying between them. Written as DNA, the CDR3 is TGTGCCAGCAGTTATCAGGACAGTTACTACGAGCAGTACTTC. Amino acid sequence: CASSYQDSYYEQYF.

This clonotype was picked up a small number of times. The rearrangement uses TRBV11-2 and TRBJ2-7; D not resolved. The germline CDR1 and CDR2 sequences are SGHAT and FQNNGV. The V end lost 4 bases, the J end lost 9 bases, and 13 bases lay between the germline ends. The CDR3 spans 12 residues. CDR3 sequence reads: CASSSRARTQYF. CDR3 DNA sequence: TGTGCCAGCAGCTCCCGGGCACGGACGCAGTACTTC.

This clonotype was counted many times. This chain connects TRBV28 to TRBJ2-5; possible D gene TRBD1, 6 bases. This CDR3 comprises 17 residues. Germline V gene lookup returns CDR1 MDHEN and CDR2 SYDVKM. Deletions cut 6 bases from V and 5 bases from J, with 25 bases between. CDR3 nucleotide sequence: TGTGCCAGCAGCACGCACCTCAAGACAGGTCCGTGGGAGACCCAGTACTTC. As protein: CASSTHLKTGPWETQYF.

The V call is TRBV10-3, the J call TRBJ2-2; 12 bases are a match to TRBD2. The germline V gene has CDR1 ENHRY and CDR2 SYGVKD. This CDR3 contains 14 residues. V gave up 10 bases and J gave up 7 bases; unmatched junction bases: 7. CDR3 bases: TGTGCCACTAGCGGGAGGGAAGGTAACGGGGAGCTGTTTTTT. It specifies CATSGREGNGELFF.

The chain recombines TRBV12-3 or TRBV12-4 with TRBJ2-1, with 14 bases that match TRBD2. The CDR3 length is 16 residues. V lost 7 bases and J lost 9; bases outside the gene matches: 11. In DNA form, the CDR3 reads TGTGCCAGCACGCACTCGGGACTAGCGGGAGCGTCTGAGCAGTTCTTC. It specifies CASTHSGLAGASEQFF.

The genes are TRBV6-5 and TRBJ2-1; D may be TRBD2 (6 bases). Germline V CDR1 and CDR2: MNHEY, SVGAGI. Trimming took 7 bases from V and 6 from J, leaving 16 bases between them. The CDR3 consists of 14 residues. The CDR3 protein is CASTAWMGLNEQFF. CDR3 DNA: TGTGCCAGCACGGCCTGGATGGGACTCAATGAGCAGTTCTTC.